Below, 13 T cell receptor beta chains from the same sample are listed, as sequenced in a study of CD8 T cells in Susac syndrome (dated by TCRdb to between 2018 and 2020). The receptor library was made with the immunoSEQ multiplex PCR assay. RNA was extracted using the RNeasy kit, and roughly 0.45 to 1 microgram was reverse transcribed with random hexamers. In-frame beta chains were kept once TCRdb had trimmed the public reads at Q25 with fastp and called clones with MiXCR. Every entry covers one CDR3 protein and lists the most common genes and DNA from its rows. The sample table holds approximately 70,000 distinct CDR3 sequences, of which over 90% were seen once. The top ten clones comprise 0.11% of the sample. Material: CD4+ T cells from PBMCs. These receptors all stem from a human donor with multiple sclerosis.

This chain connects TRBV3-1 to TRBJ1-4; D gene unclear. The CDR3 sequence is 16 residues long. Germline V gene lookup returns CDR1 LGHDT and CDR2 YNNKEL (reference sequence). The V end was cut by 3 bases, the J end by 0 bases, with 11 bases between. The CDR3 here is CASSQSPTTTNEKLFF. Here the CDR3 DNA reads TGTGCCAGCAGCCAGTCCCCGACGACAACTAATGAAAAACTGTTTTTT.

The gene calls are TRBV28 and TRBJ2-7; TRBD2 aligns across 8 bases. CDR1 MDHEN and CDR2 SYDVKM come from the germline V gene. The CDR3 runs to 15 residues. This CDR3 reads CAREVGGTYSYEQYF. The CDR3 region has the DNA TGTGCGCGGGAGGTTGGAGGTACTTACTCCTACGAGCAGTACTTC.

The chain recombines TRBV3-1 with TRBJ2-2; TRBD1 might be the D (6 bases). Trimming left V 3 bases short and J 3 bases short, with 11 bases between. The CDR3 covers 15 residues. Germline CDR1 LGHDT, CDR2 YNNKEL (reference sequence). CDR3 sequence reads: CASSQFRGDTGELFF. CDR3 sequence (DNA): TGTGCCAGCAGCCAGTTCAGGGGCGACACCGGGGAGCTGTTTTTT.

The chain joins TRBV5-1 to TRBJ2-3; D remains ambiguous. This CDR3 region has 16 residues. In germline, CDR1 is SGHRS, CDR2 YFSETQ. V was pared by 0 bases and J by 0 bases, with 11 bases between. The CDR3 DNA follows: TGCGCCAGCAGCTTGGTTTCGGGCCCTAGCACAGATACGCAGTATTTT. Residues: CASSLVSGPSTDTQYF.

This clonotype was counted once. CDR3 in amino acids: CASSLLRGPNYGYTF. CDR3 sequence (DNA): TGTGCCAGCAGTTTATTGAGGGGACCCAACTATGGCTACACCTTC. The genes are TRBV12-3 or TRBV12-4 and TRBJ1-2, with D possibly being TRBD1 (5 bases). The germline V and J ends were trimmed by 2 bases and 2 bases, with 12 bases remaining between them. CDR3 length: 15 amino acids.

The chain is built from TRBV27 and TRBJ2-3, with D unclear. CDR1 and CDR2 (germline): MNHEY, SMNVEV (reference sequence). V shed 7 bases and J shed 6 bases, with 20 bases lying between them. The CDR3 totals 15 residues. The CDR3 region is CASTPGRPSWDTQYF. DNA for the CDR3: TGTGCCAGCACCCCGGGCAGACCCTCTTGGGATACGCAGTATTTT.

The CDR3 DNA follows: TGTGCCAGCAGCCCCCCGGGGCGAGAGACCCAGTACTTC. Residues: CASSPPGRETQYF. The chain is built from TRBV3-1 and TRBJ2-5, with D perhaps assigned TRBD1 or TRBD2 (5 bases each). Germline CDR1 reads LGHDT; CDR2 reads YNNKEL (reference sequence). V lost 4 bases to trimming and J lost 4 bases, with 10 bases between them. The CDR3 loop spans 13 amino acids.

This clonotype has a single count. V and J are TRBV12-3 or TRBV12-4 and TRBJ1-4; TRBD1 matches at 7 bases. The CDR3 sequence is 15 residues long. V was clipped by 5 bases and J by 10 bases; unmatched bases: 13. The CDR3 loop reads CASSPDDREIVKLFF. CDR3 in DNA: TGTGCCAGCAGTCCGGACGACAGGGAGATTGTAAAACTGTTTTTT.

This sequence joins TRBV10-3 and TRBJ2-3; TRBD2 matches 13 bases. The V gene end was trimmed by 4 bases and the J gene end by 2 bases; junction bases not matched to a gene: 9. From germline, CDR1 is ENHRY and CDR2 SYGVKD. The CDR3 is made up of 18 amino acids. The CDR3 loop reads CAISGTSGGASVTDTQYF. The CDR3 nucleotides read TGTGCCATCAGTGGTACTAGCGGGGGGGCCTCCGTCACAGATACGCAGTATTTT.

CDR3: CSVADRSKAKNIQYF. In DNA form, the CDR3 reads TGCAGCGTTGCGGACAGGTCGAAAGCCAAAAACATTCAGTACTTC. The chain carries TRBV29-1 and TRBJ2-4, with TRBD1 identical over 7 bases. This CDR3 is 15 amino acids long. Germline V gene sequence: CDR1 SQVTM, CDR2 ANQGSEA. V lost 4 bases to trimming and J lost 0 bases; unmatched junction nucleotides: 6.

The V call is TRBV29-1, the J call TRBJ2-5; no reliable D call. The CDR3 totals 12 residues. CDR1 is SQVTM, CDR2 ANQGSEA, per germline. V gave up 0 bases and J gave up 5 bases, with 7 bases separating them. Here the CDR3 reads CSVEESFETQYF. The CDR3 DNA sequence: TGCAGCGTTGAAGAGTCTTTTGAGACCCAGTACTTC.

The rearrangement joins TRBV3-1 to TRBJ2-6, with D hard to call. Between the trimmed V and J ends, which lost 0 bases and 2 bases, there was a span of 8 bases. This CDR3 is built from 16 residues. The germline V gene encodes CDR1 LGHDT and CDR2 YNNKEL (reference sequence). This chain's CDR3 is CASSQDPSAGANVLTF. The CDR3 nucleotides are TGTGCCAGCAGCCAAGATCCGTCCGCTGGGGCCAACGTCCTGACTTTC.

The V gene is TRBV6-1, the J gene TRBJ2-7; no firm D call. Between the trimmed V and J ends, which lost 6 bases and 1 base, there was a span of 19 bases. The CDR3 sequence is 16 residues long. CDR1 is MNHNS and CDR2 is SASEGT in the germline V gene. The CDR3 loop is CASRTATPGLSYEQYF. The CDR3, as DNA: TGTGCCAGCAGGACTGCTACACCTGGGCTATCCTACGAGCAGTACTTC.